This passage covers 27 T cell receptor beta chains from one sample sequenced in a study of blood T cell repertoires in COVID-19. The protocol was immunoSEQ multiplex PCR, while the TCRdb copy is restricted to in-frame clones and leaves out a portion. The sample lists about 420,000 clones, approximately 90% occurring once. Sequenced material: peripheral blood. These receptors came from a man aged 18-30 years with COVID-19, enrolled during active disease.

The rearrangement joins TRBV19 to TRBJ2-3; TRBD1 agrees at 9 bases. The CDR3 is made up of 12 amino acids. The germline CDR1 and CDR2 sequences are LNHDA and SQIVND (reference sequence). V shed 9 bases, J shed 3 bases, and the junction held 1 base outside the gene matches. The CDR3 DNA follows: TGTGCCAGCGGACAGGGGACAGATACGCAGTATTTT. It specifies CASGQGTDTQYF.

J is TRBJ1-1 and V is TRBV4-1; no definite D call. This CDR3 has 13 amino acids. V was pared by 0 bases and J by 10 bases, with 12 bases between. Germline-derived CDR1 and CDR2 are MGHRA and YSYEKL. The CDR3 region has the DNA TGCGCCAGCAGCCAAGATAGTGGAGGGATAGCTTTCTTT. Its protein is CASSQDSGGIAFF.

The CDR3 loop reads CASSQVASSIDEQFF. The CDR3 coding sequence is TGTGCCAGCAGCCAAGTAGCTAGCAGTATAGATGAGCAGTTCTTC. The gene calls are TRBV3-1 (or the pseudogene TRBV3-2) and TRBJ2-1, with a tentative D call TRBD2 (5 bases). V was cut by 1 base and J by 8 bases, with 15 bases left in between. The germline V gene has CDR1 LGHDT and CDR2 YNNKEL (reference sequence). This CDR3 contains 15 residues.

The chain has TRBV24-1 and TRBJ2-1; 10 bases align to TRBD2. Germline V CDR1 and CDR2: KGHDR, SFDVKD. Losses at the gene ends were 5 bases for V and 1 base for J; bases not matched to a gene: 7. CDR3 size: 17 residues. CDR3 nucleotide sequence: TGTGCCACCAGTGGGCCACTAGCGGGAAAATCCTACAATGAGCAGTTCTTC. It translates to CATSGPLAGKSYNEQFF.

The DNA of the CDR3 is TGTGCCAATGAGGAGGGAAACTCTGGAAACACCATATATTTT. This translates into CANEEGNSGNTIYF. The chain recombines TRBV11-3 with TRBJ1-3; D ambiguous. The germline V gene encodes CDR1 SGHNT and CDR2 YENEEA. The V gene lost 10 bases and the J gene lost 0 bases, with 13 bases spanning the gap. The CDR3 covers 14 residues.

The genes are TRBV7-8 and TRBJ1-1; no clear D. The germline V gene encodes CDR1 SGHVS and CDR2 FQNEAQ. The CDR3 is 15 residues long. V was cut by 1 base and J by 0 bases, with 9 bases left in between. The CDR3 nucleotides read TGTGCCAGCAGCTTAGGGCAGATGATGAACACTGAAGCTTTCTTT. It is translated as CASSLGQMMNTEAFF. Complete variable domain (other parts from reference TRBV7-8 and TRBJ1-1): GAGVSQSPRYKVAKRGQDVALRCDPISGHVSLFWYQQALGQGPEFLTYFQNEAQLDKSGLPSDRFFAERPEGSVSTLKIQRTQQEDSAVYLCASSLGQMMNTEAFFGQGTRLTVV.

J is TRBJ2-1 and V is TRBV11-2; no definite D call. CDR1 is SGHAT and CDR2 is FQNNGV in the germline V gene. The CDR3 extends over 13 amino acids. V gave up 1 base and J gave up 8 bases, with 9 bases separating them. The CDR3 loop reads CASSLGGDDEQFF. The CDR3 DNA reads TGTGCCAGCAGCTTAGGCGGAGACGATGAGCAGTTCTTC. The full variable domain, with the rest looked up from reference TRBV11-2 and TRBJ2-1, is EAGVAQSPRYKIIEKRQSVAFWCNPISGHATLYWYQQILGQGPKLLIQFQNNGVVDDSQLPKDRFSAERLKGVDSTLKIQPAKLEDSAVYLCASSLGGDDEQFFGPGTRLTVL.

The chain joins TRBV11-2 to TRBJ1-3; D is undetermined. The CDR3 consists of 15 residues. Trimming removed 4 bases at V and 3 bases at J, with 13 bases between. Germline V gene data show CDR1 as SGHAT and CDR2 as FQNNGV. In DNA, the CDR3 is TGTGCCAGCAGCTCCGGAGGGTTAGGTGGAAACACCATATATTTT. Translated: CASSSGGLGGNTIYF.

The rearrangement links TRBV30 to TRBJ2-1; D not resolved. The germline gives CDR1 GTSNPN, CDR2 SVGIG (reference sequence). V gave up 3 bases and J gave up 0 bases, with 12 bases separating them. The CDR3 sequence is 15 residues long. CDR3: CAWSDMASSYNEQFF. The CDR3 DNA sequence: TGTGCCTGGAGCGACATGGCCAGCTCCTACAATGAGCAGTTCTTC.

The V gene is TRBV28, the J gene TRBJ1-2; 7 nucleotides align to TRBD1. V shed 5 bases, J shed 4 bases, and the junction held 10 bases outside the gene matches. The CDR3 is 15 amino acids. Per the germline V gene, CDR1 is MDHEN and CDR2 is SYDVKM. In DNA form, the CDR3 reads TGTGCCAGCAGTATCTCGACAGGGAATAGCTATGGCTACACCTTC. It codes for CASSISTGNSYGYTF.

The rearrangement uses TRBV2 and TRBJ2-2; TRBD2 aligns across 14 bases. Germline lookup yields CDR1 SNHLY and CDR2 FYNNEI. The J segment lost 1 base and the V segment lost 9 bases, leaving 7 bases of the junction unmatched. The CDR3 has 17 residues. CDR3 coding DNA: TGTGCCAGTAAGACTAGCGGGAGGGCCGGGAACACCGGGGAGCTGTTTTTT. It specifies CASKTSGRAGNTGELFF.

The V gene is TRBV3-1 (or the pseudogene TRBV3-2), the J gene TRBJ1-6; D unclear. The CDR3 is 12 amino acids. Germline CDR1 is LGHDT and CDR2 is YNNKEL (reference sequence). V was trimmed by 6 bases and J by 4 bases, leaving 4 bases between them. The CDR3 DNA sequence: TGTGCCAGCAGGGAGTATAATTCACCCCTCCACTTT. This sequence encodes CASREYNSPLHF.

This chain uses TRBV2 with TRBJ2-1; 7 bases are shared with TRBD2. This CDR3 has 13 amino acids. Per germline, CDR1 SNHLY and CDR2 FYNNEI. V lost 7 bases to trimming and J lost 9 bases; unmatched junction nucleotides: 9. The CDR3 coding sequence is TGTGCCAGCACAAGACTAGCCCCTGGTGAGCAGTTCTTC. Encoded protein: CASTRLAPGEQFF.

The chain's CDR3 is CASSYEGAGANVLTF. The CDR3 coding sequence is TGTGCCAGCAGTTACGAGGGGGCTGGGGCCAACGTCCTGACTTTC. This chain uses TRBV6-2 or TRBV6-3 with TRBJ2-6, with D perhaps matching TRBD1 (6 bases). CDR3 size: 15 residues. Germline loops: CDR1 MNHEY, CDR2 SVGEGT. Between the trimmed V and J ends, which lost 2 bases and 2 bases, there was a span of 7 bases.

This rearrangement joins TRBV6-5 to TRBJ2-7, with 9 nucleotides matching TRBD2. Trimming at V came to 2 bases and at J to 2 bases, leaving 4 bases not matched to a gene. Germline V gene data show CDR1 as MNHEY and CDR2 as SVGAGI. The CDR3 contains 15 residues. The CDR3 bases are TGTGCCAGCAGTTACCTTAGCGGGGGTACCTACGAGCAGTACTTC. This gives the protein CASSYLSGGTYEQYF.

This chain uses TRBV13 with TRBJ1-2; D remains ambiguous. The germline gives CDR1 PRHDT, CDR2 FYEKMQ (reference sequence). This CDR3 has 15 residues. Trimming pared 5 bases from V and 1 base from J, leaving 14 bases between. The CDR3 nucleotides read TGTGCCAGCAGCCACGATCCGGGGATTAACTATGGCTACACCTTC. The encoded protein is CASSHDPGINYGYTF.

The chain employs TRBV7-8 and TRBJ1-2, with 9 bases lining up with TRBD1. The CDR3 has 16 residues. Unmatched junction bases numbered 7, after V lost 5 bases and J lost 0 bases. Germline V gene sequence: CDR1 SGHVS, CDR2 FQNEAQ. In DNA form, the CDR3 reads TGTGCCAGCAGCGCGCGTAGGACAGGGGCTAACTATGGCTACACCTTC. Translating it yields CASSARRTGANYGYTF.

This chain links TRBV5-1 with TRBJ1-4, with D possibly being TRBD1 (6 bases). The CDR3 consists of 18 residues. V lost 4 bases to trimming and J lost 3 bases, with 22 bases between them. Germline V gene sequence: CDR1 SGHRS, CDR2 YFSETQ. DNA of the CDR3: TGCGCCAGCAGCCTCGTACAGGGTTTGTCGCGTTCTAATGAAAAACTGTTTTTT. Amino acid sequence: CASSLVQGLSRSNEKLFF.

This rearrangement joins TRBV7-8 to TRBJ1-1; 7 bases are shared with TRBD1. Looked up from germline, CDR1 is SGHVS and CDR2 is FQNEAQ. The CDR3 loop spans 13 amino acids. With V trimmed by 3 bases and J by 5 bases, 3 bases remained unmatched. CDR3 residues: CASSFDRETEAFF. CDR3 DNA: TGTGCCAGCAGCTTCGACAGGGAGACTGAAGCTTTCTTT.

With regard to this clone: The same CDR3 can be traced to other DNA sequences in this sample. The J gene is TRBJ2-7, the V gene TRBV11-3, with D maybe TRBD1 (6 bases). Looked up from germline, CDR1 is SGHNT and CDR2 is YENEEA. This CDR3 region has 12 residues. V was trimmed by 5 bases and J by 3 bases, leaving 8 bases between them. For the CDR3, the DNA is TGTGCCAGCAGCCTGGACAGCTACGAGCAGTACTTC. It is translated as CASSLDSYEQYF.

The chain uses TRBV11-3 and TRBJ1-1, with TRBD1 matching over 7 bases. J lost 3 bases, V lost 3 bases, and 1 base had no gene match. This CDR3 comprises 13 residues. CDR1 is SGHNT and CDR2 is YENEEA in the germline V gene. The CDR3 DNA is TGTGCCAGCAGCTTTGACAGGGACACTGAAGCTTTCTTT. It translates to CASSFDRDTEAFF.

The chain couples TRBV19 to TRBJ1-3; possibly TRBD1 for D (6 bases). The V end was cut by 8 bases, the J end by 0 bases, with 20 bases between. Per germline, CDR1 LNHDA and CDR2 SQIVND (reference sequence). The CDR3 runs 17 residues. The CDR3 bases are TGTGCCAGTGGGGGAGGGCAGGGGCGCACCTCTGGAAACACCATATATTTT. Translated, it gives CASGGGQGRTSGNTIYF.

This clone was picked up one time. The V gene is TRBV6-4, the J gene TRBJ2-3; the D gene is possibly TRBD2 (6 bases). The germline gives CDR1 MRHNA, CDR2 SNTAGT. This CDR3 comprises 15 residues. Trimming shortened V by 5 bases and J by 5 bases, and 17 bases separated the two germline ends. CDR3 DNA: TGTGCCAGCAGTCCGGTTGGGGGAGCGGGAGATACGCAGTATTTT. It specifies CASSPVGGAGDTQYF.

The genes are TRBV18 and TRBJ2-6; no reliable D call. The ends were cut back, 0 bases at V and 4 bases at J, with 4 bases in the middle. The CDR3 covers 14 residues. Germline values: CDR1 KGHSH, CDR2 LQKENI. The CDR3 region has the DNA TGTGCCAGCTCACCACCGCGGGGGGCCAACGTCCTGACTTTC. Its translation is CASSPPRGANVLTF.

The chain uses TRBV11-3 and TRBJ2-3; no definite D call. CDR1 is SGHNT and CDR2 is YENEEA in the germline V gene. CDR3 length equals 13 residues. V was cut by 1 base and J by 3 bases, with 5 bases left in between. The CDR3 sequence: CASSLGSTDTQYF. The DNA for the CDR3 is TGTGCCAGCAGCTTAGGCAGTACAGATACGCAGTATTTT.

The chain links TRBV19 to TRBJ2-7, with 7 bases lining up with TRBD2. The CDR3 is 14 residues long. V was pared by 6 bases and J by 3 bases, with 8 bases of the junction left unmatched. CDR1 and CDR2 (germline): LNHDA, SQIVND (reference sequence). The CDR3 loop is CASRASGEVYEQYF. CDR3 DNA sequence: TGTGCCAGTAGAGCTAGCGGCGAAGTCTACGAGCAGTACTTC.

The genes are TRBV19 and TRBJ2-6; a possible D gene is TRBD1 (5 bases). This CDR3 spans 16 amino acids. Germline CDR1 is LNHDA and CDR2 is SQIVND (reference sequence). V lost 1 base, J lost 0 bases, and 7 bases lay in between. The CDR3 nucleotides read TGTGCCAGTAGTATAGCGGACAACTCTGGGGCCAACGTCCTGACTTTC. Its translation is CASSIADNSGANVLTF.